This TCR beta chain is drawn from a study of T cell repertoires in cytomegalovirus infection. Study overall: Public TCR beta signatures provided an indication of both CMV infection and a matching HLA type. Study-level results: Cumulated frequencies of public TCR beta families served to identify carriers of CMV plus the relevant HLA. What dominated the ex vivo response were HLA-C-restricted CMV-specific TCR beta clonotypes.

This clonotype occurred a few times. Its antigen is currently unknown. Each CDR3 protein is one row after TCRdb ran MiXCR on the reads. The table shows nearly 70,000 distinct CDR3 sequences, with under 25% occurring only once. The CDR3 totals 11 residues. Germline V lookup: CDR1 KGHDR, CDR2 SFDVKD. Trimming left V 5 bases short and J 8 bases short, with 7 bases between. V and J are TRBV24-1 and TRBJ2-3; D tentatively fits TRBD1 or TRBD2 (5 bases each). Sequencing used PBMCs, sequenced either directly or after in vitro stimulation (not recorded which). The TCR was taken from a human donor in good health (CMV status not recorded). Some clones in this sample may be carry-over from other donors' samples. This chain's CDR3 is CATSVRGTQYF. The CDR3 DNA reads as TGTGCCACCAGTGTGAGGGGTACGCAGTATTTT.